The following is a T cell receptor beta chain sequence with its context. Its cognate antigen is unknown. This record comes from a study of CD8 T cells in ankylosing spondylitis. Broader study findings: The study looked at matched synovial fluid samples from ankylosing spondylitis patients. Disease-linked clones were reported to be significantly enriched there. The disease-linked clones had a CD8+ phenotype and low blood frequencies. For ankylosing spondylitis blood, a TCR beta motif of about 8 highly homologous variants appeared characteristic.

The CDR3 extends over 17 amino acids. With V trimmed by 4 bases and J by 2 bases, 12 bases remained unmatched. Looked up from germline, CDR1 is MDHEN and CDR2 is SYDVKM. TCRdb independently ran MiXCR on the 5' RACE reads; one entry per CDR3 protein. The sample gives under 250,000 distinct CDR3 sequences, roughly a tenth of which show up once; around 7% is in the top ten. The rearrangement links TRBV28 to TRBJ1-2; 8 nucleotides match TRBD1. This receptor was taken from a male donor with ankylosing spondylitis or in good health (not recorded which). Material: blood, either unsorted or a sorted T cell fraction (not recorded which). The CDR3 region has the DNA TGTGCCAGCAGTTCAGAATATATGGGACAGGAAAACTATGGCTACACCTTC. This sequence encodes CASSSEYMGQENYGYTF.